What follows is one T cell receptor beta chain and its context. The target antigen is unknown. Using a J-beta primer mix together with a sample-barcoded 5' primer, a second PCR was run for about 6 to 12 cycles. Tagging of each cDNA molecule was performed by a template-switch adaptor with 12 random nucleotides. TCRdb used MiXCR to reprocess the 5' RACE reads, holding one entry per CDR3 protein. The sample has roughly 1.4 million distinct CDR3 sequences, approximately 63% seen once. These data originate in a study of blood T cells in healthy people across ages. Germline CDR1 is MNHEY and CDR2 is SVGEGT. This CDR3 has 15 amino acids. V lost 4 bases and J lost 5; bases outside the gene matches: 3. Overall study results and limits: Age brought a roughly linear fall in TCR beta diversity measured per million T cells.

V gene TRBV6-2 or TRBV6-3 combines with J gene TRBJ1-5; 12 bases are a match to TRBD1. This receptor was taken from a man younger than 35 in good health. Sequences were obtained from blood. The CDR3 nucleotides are TGTGCCAGCAGTTGGGGGACAGGGGGCGATCAGCCCCAGCATTTT. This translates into CASSWGTGGDQPQHF.